Below are 22 T cell receptor beta chains sequenced from a single sample in a study of cytomegalovirus exposure and HLA in healthy donors. The method was immunoSEQ multiplex PCR; TCRdb's version includes in-frame clones alone and lacks a portion of them. Of roughly 150,000 clones detected, 70% to 85% appear once; the ten largest clones hold 30%. Sequences were obtained from PBMCs. All receptors derive from a man under 40 in good health and CMV-seropositive.

The chain uses TRBV7-2 and TRBJ1-2, with a possible D match to TRBD1 (5 bases). Germline V gene lookup returns CDR1 SGHTA and CDR2 FQGNSA. Between the trimmed V and J ends, which lost 5 bases and 4 bases, there was a span of 17 bases. This CDR3 comprises 15 residues. The CDR3 DNA reads as TGTGCCAGCAGCAAAGACAATGGTGGGGCCTATGGCTACACCTTC. It codes for CASSKDNGGAYGYTF.

V and J are TRBV11-2 and TRBJ2-7; 8 bases align to TRBD2. This CDR3 comprises 14 residues. Trimming at V came to 7 bases and at J to 5 bases, leaving 10 bases not matched to a gene. Germline-derived CDR1 and CDR2 are SGHAT and FQNNGV. The CDR3, as DNA: TGTGCCAGCACCCGGGGGGGGAACGATCACGAGCAGTACTTC. This codes for CASTRGGNDHEQYF.

This sequence joins TRBV7-3 and TRBJ2-2; 14 nucleotides align to TRBD2. V trimming: 5 bases; J trimming: 6 bases; junction bases outside the gene matches: 11. CDR3 length: 18 residues. Germline CDR1 is SGHTA and CDR2 is FQGTGA. The CDR3 DNA reads as TGTGCCAGCAGCCCAAGGGGACTAGCGGGGGTAACGGCCGGGGAGCTGTTTTTT. This translates into CASSPRGLAGVTAGELFF.

The genes are TRBV7-3 and TRBJ2-3; 8 bases are a match to TRBD2. The CDR3 is 16 amino acids. Germline lookup yields CDR1 SGHTA and CDR2 FQGTGA. V trimming: 1 base; J trimming: 0 bases; junction bases outside the gene matches: 3. CDR3 bases: TGTGCCAGCAGCTTAAGAAGCGGGGGAAGCACAGATACGCAGTATTTT. As protein: CASSLRSGGSTDTQYF.

This chain uses TRBV2 with TRBJ1-5, with 12 bases matching TRBD1. Germline V gene data show CDR1 as SNHLY and CDR2 as FYNNEI. This CDR3 has 16 residues. Trimming cost V 4 bases and J 4 bases; bases outside gene matches: 5. For the CDR3, the DNA is TGTGCCAGCAGTGGGGGACAGGGGGCGGGTAATCAGCCCCAGCATTTT. This encodes CASSGGQGAGNQPQHF.

V gene TRBV5-1 combines with J gene TRBJ1-1; D call uncertain. The CDR3 has 14 residues. Germline V lookup: CDR1 SGHRS, CDR2 YFSETQ. With 6 bases removed from V and 0 bases from J, the gap between germline ends came to 12 bases. CDR3 in amino acids: CASNLNTLNTEAFF. The CDR3, as DNA: TGCGCCAGCAACTTAAACACACTGAACACTGAAGCTTTCTTT. Drawing the rest from reference TRBV5-1 and TRBJ1-1, the complete variable domain is KAGVTQTPRYLIKTRGQQVTLSCSPISGHRSVSWYQQTPGQGLQFLFEYFSETQRNKGNFPGRFSGRQFSNSRSEMNVSTLELGDSALYLCASNLNTLNTEAFFGQGTRLTVV.

The chain carries TRBV7-8 and TRBJ1-2; D is unclear. With 4 bases removed from V and 7 bases from J, the gap between germline ends came to 13 bases. Per germline, CDR1 SGHVS and CDR2 FQNEAQ. The CDR3 extends over 13 amino acids. CDR3 protein: CASSSPSSGGYTF. CDR3 bases: TGTGCCAGCAGCTCTCCTAGCTCAGGTGGCTACACCTTC.

This clone was detected only once. CDR3 coding DNA: TGCGCCAGTAAAACAGGGACTGAGCAGTTCTTC. Protein product: CASKTGTEQFF. This chain uses TRBV5-1 with TRBJ2-1, with D possibly TRBD1 on 6 matching bases. Germline V CDR1 and CDR2: SGHRS, YFSETQ. The CDR3 covers 11 residues. Trimming took 8 bases from V and 9 from J, leaving 12 bases between them.

CDR3 residues: CASSVASGTSVTGELFF. Written as DNA, the CDR3 is TGCGCCAGCAGTGTGGCTTCCGGGACTAGCGTCACCGGGGAGCTGTTTTTT. The chain combines TRBV10-1 with TRBJ2-2, with 10 bases aligning to TRBD2. V dropped 4 bases and J dropped 4; count of bases not matched to a gene: 9. Germline CDR1 reads WNHNN; CDR2 reads SYGVQD (reference sequence). The CDR3 contains 17 residues.

The chain is built from TRBV2 and TRBJ2-7; weak D call: TRBD2 (5 bases). In germline, CDR1 is SNHLY, CDR2 FYNNEI. The length of the CDR3 is 15 residues. The V gene lost 6 bases and the J gene lost 3 bases, with 18 bases spanning the gap. The DNA of the CDR3 is TGTGCCAGCAGGAAAGGTCCAAGTGCGGGCTACGAGCAGTACTTC. This encodes CASRKGPSAGYEQYF.

This clone showed up just a few times. V gene TRBV9 combines with J gene TRBJ1-2, with 7 nucleotides matching TRBD1. This CDR3 spans 15 amino acids. Trimming cost V 0 bases and J 4 bases; bases outside gene matches: 6. Per the germline V gene, CDR1 is SGDLS and CDR2 is YYNGEE. CDR3 sequence reads: CASSVGSSGGYGYTF. The CDR3 nucleotides are TGTGCCAGCAGCGTAGGATCATCAGGGGGCTATGGCTACACCTTC. Looking up the rest from reference TRBV9 and TRBJ1-2 gives the full variable domain: DSGVTQTPKHLITATGQRVTLRCSPRSGDLSVYWYQQSLDQGLQFLIQYYNGEERAKGNILERFSAQQFPDLHSELNLSSLELGDSALYFCASSVGSSGGYGYTFGSGTRLTVV.

This clone was picked up a small number of times. The chain has TRBV5-8 and TRBJ2-3; tentatively, D is TRBD2 (6 bases). The CDR3 consists of 13 residues. The ends were cut back, 4 bases at V and 9 bases at J, with 15 bases in the middle. CDR1 SGHTS and CDR2 YDEGEE come from the germline V gene. As DNA, the CDR3 is TGTGCCAGCAGCCACCTAGGAGGGGCGACGCAGTATTTT. Its translation is CASSHLGGATQYF.

The rearrangement joins TRBV5-1 to TRBJ2-1, with 8 bases lining up with TRBD2. The CDR3 is made up of 13 amino acids. V dropped 5 bases and J dropped 6; count of bases not matched to a gene: 4. Per the germline V gene, CDR1 is SGHRS and CDR2 is YFSETQ. The CDR3 loop is CASRGTRFNEQFF. CDR3 in DNA: TGCGCCAGCAGGGGGACTAGATTCAATGAGCAGTTCTTC.

The gene calls are TRBV11-3 and TRBJ1-1, with TRBD1 matching over 8 bases. Losses at the gene ends were 5 bases for V and 1 base for J; bases not matched to a gene: 6. This CDR3 contains 15 residues. Germline values: CDR1 SGHNT, CDR2 YENEEA. The CDR3 loop reads CASSRRQGPNTEAFF. Written as DNA, the CDR3 is TGTGCCAGCAGCCGGCGACAGGGGCCGAACACTGAAGCTTTCTTT.

The chain uses TRBV4-1 and TRBJ1-4; TRBD1 matches 7 bases. CDR1 and CDR2 from the germline V gene are MGHRA and YSYEKL. V lost 3 bases to trimming and J lost 7 bases; unmatched junction nucleotides: 2. The CDR3 is 13 amino acids. DNA for the CDR3: TGCGCCAGCAGCCACTGGGACAGTGAAAAACTGTTTTTT. Translation: CASSHWDSEKLFF.

The chain has TRBV27 and TRBJ1-5; D remains unclear. The CDR3 covers 13 residues. CDR1 MNHEY and CDR2 SMNVEV come from the germline V gene (reference sequence). The V and J ends lost 1 base and 4 bases respectively, with 5 bases between them. The CDR3 region has the DNA TGTGCCAGCAGTTTATTGGAGAATCAGCCCCAGCATTTT. Translating gives CASSLLENQPQHF.

J is TRBJ2-7 and V is TRBV29-1; weak D call: TRBD2 (5 bases). CDR1 and CDR2 from the germline V gene are SQVTM and ANQGSEA. Between the trimmed V and J ends, which lost 7 bases and 5 bases, there was a span of 18 bases. The CDR3 is 13 residues long. The DNA of the CDR3 is TGCAGCGGTGCGCACCCAACGAGGGACGAGCAGTACTTC. This encodes CSGAHPTRDEQYF.

V usage is TRBV2 and J usage is TRBJ2-1, with 14 bases lining up with TRBD2. With 6 bases clipped from V and 1 base from J, the junction kept 8 bases outside the gene matches. Germline V gene lookup returns CDR1 SNHLY and CDR2 FYNNEI. This CDR3 has 18 amino acids. CDR3 bases: TGTGCCAGCAGCCGACCGGGACTAGCGGGAGCTTCCTACAATGAGCAGTTCTTC. This encodes CASSRPGLAGASYNEQFF.

The chain couples TRBV7-9 to TRBJ2-7; 9 bases align to TRBD2. From germline, CDR1 is SEHNR and CDR2 FQNEAQ (reference sequence). The CDR3 totals 15 residues. V shed 6 bases and J 7 bases; nucleotides not matched to a gene: 13. The CDR3 protein is CASSRGASGTEEQYF. The CDR3 DNA sequence: TGTGCCAGCAGTCGTGGGGCTAGCGGGACGGAGGAGCAGTACTTC.

The gene calls are TRBV19 and TRBJ2-1; maybe TRBD2 (6 bases). The germline V gene has CDR1 LNHDA and CDR2 SQIVND (reference sequence). V was cut by 8 bases and J by 7 bases, with 12 bases left in between. This CDR3 comprises 12 residues. CDR3 amino acids: CASSGGFNEQFF. CDR3 in DNA: TGTGCCAGTTCTGGGGGGTTTAATGAGCAGTTCTTC.

The chain employs TRBV10-3 and TRBJ2-2, with TRBD1 identical over 11 bases. This CDR3 comprises 14 residues. The ends lost 6 bases at V and 5 bases at J; junction bases unmatched: 2. Germline assignment: CDR1 ENHRY and CDR2 SYGVKD. CDR3 protein: CAIRRDRGTGELFF. As DNA, the CDR3 is TGTGCCATCAGACGGGACAGGGGGACCGGGGAGCTGTTTTTT.

In its sample, this clone was seen many times. The DNA of the CDR3 is TGTGCCAGCAGCTTTACGAGCTGGGGCGCTGAAGCTTTCTTT. As protein: CASSFTSWGAEAFF. V usage is TRBV7-3 and J usage is TRBJ1-1; D may be TRBD1 (5 bases). Germline CDR1 and CDR2: SGHTA and FQGTGA. This CDR3 has 14 amino acids. Trimming stripped 3 bases from V and 6 bases from J, with 14 bases between.